Listed below are T cell receptor beta chains from one sample, sequenced in a study of vaccination and CD4 T cells after COVID-19. TCRdb ran MiXCR on the PCR reads and lists one entry per CDR3 protein. The table includes 9,000 to 13,000 distinct CDR3 sequences, 22% detected once. The antigens these receptors bind are not known. This sample comprised CD4+ T cells from blood, cultured in vitro, obtained after SARS-CoV-2 vaccination. The receptor source for this set is a human donor who had recovered from COVID-19. Both conserved end residues are part of each CDR3. D genes are given only for firm matches. A row's size may be missing; if present it is once, few, many or a size class.

>TRBD1|TRBJ1-2|-|TRBV10-3
CAINPQGAGYGYTF
TGTGCCATCAACCCACAGGGGGCAGGTTATGGCTACACCTTC
>-|TRBJ1-2|once|TRBV19
CASAPQARYGYTF
TGTGCCAGCGCCCCCCAGGCGCGCTATGGCTACACCTTC
>-|TRBJ1-6|medium-sized|TRBV20-1
CSARDPRGDSPLHF
TGCAGTGCTAGAGATCCCCGGGGGGATTCACCCCTCCACTTT
>-|TRBJ2-7|few|TRBV6-1
CANDEQYF
TGTGCAAACGACGAGCAGTACTTC
>-|TRBJ2-1|-|TRBV24-1
CATSGGTDYNEQFF
TGTGCCACCAGCGGCGGGACGGATTACAATGAGCAGTTCTTC
>-|TRBJ1-2|-|TRBV19
CASSVDRYYGYTF
TGTGCCAGTAGCGTTGACCGGTACTATGGCTACACCTTC
>TRBD2|TRBJ2-2|-|TRBV6-5
CASSYPISGTSGANTGELFF
TGTGCCAGCAGTTACCCAATATCAGGGACTAGCGGGGCGAACACCGGGGAGCTGTTTTTT
>-|TRBJ2-1|few|TRBV5-4
CASSLVDHNNEQFF
TGTGCCAGCAGCTTGGTGGATCACAACAATGAGCAGTTCTTC
>-|TRBJ1-1|few|TRBV28
CASSPQTRTEAFF
TGTGCCAGCAGCCCCCAGACAAGGACTGAAGCTTTCTTT
>-|TRBJ2-7|-|TRBV15
CATSREGAGYEQYF
TGTGCCACCAGCAGAGAGGGGGCAGGATACGAGCAGTACTTC
>-|TRBJ2-2|-|TRBV29-1
CSVRHLGPTGELFF
TGCAGCGTTCGACACTTAGGACCGACCGGGGAGCTGTTTTTT
>-|TRBJ2-7|-|TRBV18
CASSRRRDNYEQYF
TGTGCCAGCTCCCGGCGGAGGGATAACTACGAGCAGTACTTC
>TRBD1|TRBJ1-1|-|TRBV11-2
CASSSNSGGANTEAFF
TGTGCCAGCAGCTCCAACTCAGGGGGCGCGAACACTGAAGCTTTCTTT
>TRBD1|TRBJ2-3|few|TRBV18
CASSPVQGGTDTQYF
TGTGCCAGCTCACCCGTACAGGGGGGTACAGATACGCAGTATTTT
>-|TRBJ1-6|few|TRBV18
CASSPSTRATGSPLHF
TGTGCCAGCTCACCCTCTACTAGGGCAACAGGTTCACCCCTCCACTTT
>TRBD2|TRBJ2-3|-|TRBV6-4
CASSIAGETDTQYF
TGTGCCAGCAGTATAGCGGGAGAGACAGATACGCAGTATTTT
>-|TRBJ2-7|-|TRBV7-8
CASSLALALPTYEQYF
TGTGCCAGCAGCTTAGCGCTTGCCCTCCCGACCTACGAGCAGTACTTC
>-|TRBJ2-5|few|TRBV9
CASSTPRGRETQETQYF
TGTGCCAGCAGTACGCCCAGGGGGCGGGAGACTCAAGAGACCCAGTACTTC
>-|TRBJ1-5|-|TRBV6-5
CASSSQGHQPQHF
TGTGCCAGCAGTTCCCAGGGACACCAGCCCCAGCATTTT
>-|TRBJ2-5|few|TRBV6-1
CASSQLGAETQYF
TGTGCCAGCAGCCAGCTAGGAGCGGAGACCCAGTACTTC
>TRBD1|TRBJ1-5|-|TRBV7-2
CASSYQTGEGQPQHF
TGTGCCAGCAGCTACCAGACAGGGGAGGGCCAGCCCCAGCATTTT
>-|TRBJ1-5|-|TRBV28
CASNNIPGQPQHF
TGTGCCAGCAATAACATCCCCGGTCAGCCCCAGCATTTT
>-|TRBJ2-5|once|TRBV20-1
CSASGEQGPRESQYF
TGCAGTGCTAGTGGGGAACAGGGTCCGAGAGAGTCCCAGTACTTC
>-|TRBJ2-5|few|TRBV20-1
CSALSRDYQETQYF
TGCAGTGCACTATCCCGGGACTACCAAGAGACCCAGTACTTC
>TRBD1|TRBJ1-5|-|TRBV19
CATRRVLQGYNQPQHF
TGTGCCACCAGAAGAGTTTTACAGGGGTACAATCAGCCCCAGCATTTT
>-|TRBJ2-7|-|TRBV29-1
CSVEVGLTGPYEQYF
TGCAGCGTTGAAGTAGGACTAACAGGTCCCTACGAGCAGTACTTC
>-|TRBJ2-3|large|TRBV20-1
CSASSRLASADTQYF
TGCAGTGCTAGTTCAAGGCTAGCCAGCGCCGATACGCAGTATTTT
>TRBD1|TRBJ1-6|few|TRBV20-1
CSARGTGGYSPLHF
TGCAGTGCTAGAGGGACAGGGGGGTATTCACCCCTCCACTTT